This TCR beta chain was retrieved from a study of early T cells in non-severe SARS-CoV-2 infection. The CDR3 loop spans 12 amino acids. The V gene's germline CDR1 is KGHDR and CDR2 SFDVKD. V lost 2 bases to trimming and J lost 3 bases, with 4 bases between them. Study-wide points: Comparison of clonotypes with VDJdb favored anti-spike CD8 responses while missing private and CD4 specificities.

This clonotype was seen many times. The antigen remains undetermined. TCRdb independently ran MiXCR on the 5' RACE reads; one entry per CDR3 protein. Here the sample spans around 70,000 distinct CDR3 sequences, 12% being singletons. The receptor's source is an adult who was a healthcare worker with PCR-confirmed SARS-CoV-2 infection or an uninfected control (not recorded which). This chain joins TRBV24-1 and TRBJ2-7; D is unclear. The sequenced sample was whole blood. CDR3: CATSDSDYEQYF. The DNA for the CDR3 is TGTGCCACCAGTGATTCCGACTACGAGCAGTACTTC.